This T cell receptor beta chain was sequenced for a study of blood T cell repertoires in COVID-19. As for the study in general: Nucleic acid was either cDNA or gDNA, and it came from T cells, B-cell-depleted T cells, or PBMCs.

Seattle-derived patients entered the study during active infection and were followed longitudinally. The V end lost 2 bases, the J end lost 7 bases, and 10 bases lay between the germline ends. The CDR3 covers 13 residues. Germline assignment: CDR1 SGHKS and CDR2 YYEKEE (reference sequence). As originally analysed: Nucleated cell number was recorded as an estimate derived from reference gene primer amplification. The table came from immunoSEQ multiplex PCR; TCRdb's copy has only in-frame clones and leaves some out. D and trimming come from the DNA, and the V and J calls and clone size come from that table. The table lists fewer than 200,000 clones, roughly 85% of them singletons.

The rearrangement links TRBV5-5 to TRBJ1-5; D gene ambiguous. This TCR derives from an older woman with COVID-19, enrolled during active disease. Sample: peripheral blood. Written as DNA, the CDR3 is TGTGCCAGCAGCTTCGTCGGTATCCAGCCCCAGCATTTT. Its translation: CASSFVGIQPQHF. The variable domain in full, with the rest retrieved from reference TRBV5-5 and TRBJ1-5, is DAGVTQSPTHLIKTRGQQVTLRCSPISGHKSVSWYQQVLGQGPQFIFQYYEKEERGRGNFPDRFSARQFPNYSSELNVNALLLGDSALYLCASSFVGIQPQHFGDGTRLSIL.